This T cell receptor (beta chain) appears in the sequencing data of a study of cytomegalovirus exposure and HLA in healthy donors (dated by TCRdb to 2017 to 2019). As for the study more broadly: An earlier analysis of approximately 600 of the donors reported 276 Gb of sequence data and roughly 110 million unique TCR beta sequences from 150 million to 200 million T cells. Roughly 290 gigabases of sequencing data and 75 million to 85 million unique TCR sequences made up an early release that covered approximately 650 HLA-typed donors. The genetic ancestry cluster associated with self-reported Caucasian donors included 81% of the roughly 360 genotyped donors. The aim of the study was to test whether cataloging public T cell receptors could identify signatures of past pathogen exposure. Using immunosequencing, the study profiled T cell repertoires from 500 to 800 subjects and related those repertoires to cytomegalovirus serostatus. Along with the 666-subject first cohort, a separate validation cohort of 120 different subjects was used. To predict cytomegalovirus infection status, the study combined high-throughput TCR immunosequencing, statistical association of individual TCRs with disease status, and machine learning. A later analysis re-analyzed previously published TCR beta repertoires from several hundred donors and added high-resolution HLA genotyping to study TCR occurrence patterns. Rather than drawing on any new phenotypic data, the later analysis identified candidate immune exposures from TCR beta sequences and the way those sequences occurred across donors. To decide whether each TCR beta V gene segment behaved as functional or pseudogenic, an earlier analysis of several hundred of the donors relied on high-throughput TCR beta sequencing. Donor age, sex, ethnicity and CMV serostatus were compiled alongside the repertoire data. A later genetic analysis took genome-wide SNP genotypes for about three fifths of the roughly 670 donors and used that subset as a discovery cohort. Every discovery cohort repertoire had been produced on one sequencing platform. Class I and class II HLA loci were covered by the typing at four-digit resolution. The number of typed donors differed by locus: 629-630 for A, B, C, DRB1 and DQB1; approximately 530 for DQA1; some 590 for DPA1; and 450 to 480 for DPB1. A handful of DR-DQ haplotypes were handled as single units for association and clustering because linkage in the cohort was strong. On average, about 200,000 unique TCR beta nucleotide sequences were sequenced per donor among some 420 genotyped donors of the cohort, with 15% to 20% of those sequences being non-productive.

Study-level results and caveats: In vitro tests confirmed that a few of the cytomegalovirus-associated TCR beta chains recognize cytomegalovirus antigens. The earlier analysis of 450 to 700 of the donors excluded roughly 17 rarely observed V segments, including chromosome 9 orphons, because counts were too low. The classifier was reported to diagnose cytomegalovirus status with high specificity and sensitivity in both the original cohort and the validation cohort. Correlated functional status among segregating V segments might reflect linkage disequilibrium, but an unknown experimental factor could not be ruled out. In a later analysis, TCR association rates were found to vary across HLA loci, with the most associated TCRs seen for DRB1 alleles and the fewest for HLA-C alleles. Because the 87-base-pair reads could not distinguish some IMGT-functional V segments, including TRBV6-2 and TRBV6-3, those segments were excluded. The sequencing pipeline was judged likely to have produced a cluster of highly shared sequence variants as a technical artifact. Strong co-occurrence of HLA alleles, especially DR and DQ, made assigning TCR associations to individual alleles difficult. A later analysis found that HLA-associated TCR beta chains were more clonally expanded and had lower generation probabilities than equally common non-associated chains. A later genetic analysis associated a missense DCLRE1C variant with V-gene and J-gene trimming of TCR beta chains, and an independent cohort replicated the association. In an earlier analysis of 587 of the donors, most TCR beta V segments were observed in productive rearrangements about 87% or about 30% of the time, broadly matching IMGT annotations. A later analysis found that most CMV-associated TCR beta chains appeared HLA-restricted, with HLA associations seemingly driven largely by CMV exposure. In a later analysis, around 17,000 TCR beta sequences were associated with specific HLA alleles at a false discovery rate of 0.05. This cohort had only TCR beta chains sequenced, and the lack of alpha or paired-chain data limited which features could be detected. Because some donors lacked HLA typing at each locus, the association tests relied only on the typed subset. In a later genetic analysis, fewer N-insertions in productive TCRs were reported among donors in an Asian-associated ancestry cluster than the roughly 640-donor mean. Immune exposure information for the cohort was limited to CMV serostatus. It was suggested by the authors that the approach could potentially be generalized to other disease states and immunological phenotypes. In a later analysis, several top co-occurrence clusters were reported to appear linked to parvovirus B19, influenza, CMV and Epstein-Barr virus. The study gave a list of about 150 TCR beta chains associated with cytomegalovirus. Most TCR sequences were seen in very few donors, while some public TCRs were found in many individuals. Sequencing depth was assumed to be roughly uniform across donors in the presence/absence analyses, though that assumption may not hold. A further reported finding was that TCR beta sequences accurately predicted the HLA-A and HLA-B alleles for most subjects in the first cohort.

In regard to this clone: The clone's antigen remains unknown. One base away there is no much larger clone; base qualities are not given.

The cohort was made up of 650 to 700 healthy bone marrow donors. At the time of sampling, every cohort member was nominally healthy, though immune exposures that went unrecorded were likely present. The donor was CMV seropositive and belonged to the group of a few hundred seropositive cohort members. A peripheral blood sample was collected from each donor, and TCR beta sequencing was performed on peripheral blood mononuclear cells. The Qiagen DNeasy Blood Extraction Kit was used to extract genomic DNA from the blood cell samples. The V end loses 5 bases and the J end loses 5 bases, and a stretch of 10 bases separates them. The germline V gene (reference sequence) sets CDR1 to WNHNN and CDR2 to SYGVQD. Spanning cysteine to phenylalanine, the CDR3 consists of 13 amino acids. The CDR3 DNA has 39 bases and is translated from base 1. Libraries came from the immunoSEQ multiplex PCR assay. The multiplex PCR relied on a mix of 60 forward primers for TCR Vbeta segments and 13 reverse primers for TCR Jbeta segments. A multiplex PCR assay on genomic DNA amplified the CDR3 region of rearranged TCR beta genes. The amplified TCR beta libraries were sequenced on the Illumina HiSeq System as 87-base-pair reads. Under the source paper's analysis protocol: A later analysis tallied roughly 78 million unique TCR beta chains across the 666 repertoires, and about 10 million of those chains were shared by two or more donors. Raw reads were error-corrected and collapsed into unique sequences with a nearest-neighbor algorithm that merged closely related sequences to remove PCR and sequencing errors. V, D and J gene segments were assigned by aligning CDR3 sequences to IMGT reference sequences. Each retained sequence needed at least a six-nucleotide match to both a V gene segment and a J gene segment. A rearrangement counted as productive if the CDR3 had no stop codons and remained in frame with V and J, and every other rearrangement counted as non-productive. CDR3 was defined by IMGT convention, running from the second conserved V-encoded cysteine to the conserved J-encoded phenylalanine. The earlier analysis of roughly 590 of the donors excluded sequences that lacked an unambiguous match to a single V gene segment. An earlier analysis of several hundred of the donors called V segments functional above 56.7% productive rearrangements and segregating when the between-donor standard deviation exceeded 5%. A statistical classification framework was built to diagnose cytomegalovirus status from the catalog of TCR beta chain sequences. In a later analysis, TCR nucleotide sequences were compared against IMGT/GENE-DB human TR gene sequences so that V and J genes could be assigned. A later analysis assigned CDR3 sequences and most-parsimonious VDJ recombination scenarios with the TCRdist pipeline. In a later analysis, each TCR beta chain was defined by its CDR3 amino acid sequence together with its V-gene family, and reads without a unique V-gene family were excluded. A later analysis removed 500 to 600 highly shared, low-generation-probability nucleotide sequences to deal with suspected cross-contamination and a sequencing artifact. A later analysis calculated a clonal expansion index for each public chain from normalized within-repertoire ranks of inferred template counts. In a later analysis, generation probabilities were computed with a VDJ recombination model fitted to out-of-frame rearrangements, and the resulting probabilities were checked against IGoR. In a later analysis, TCR-TCR, TCR-HLA and TCR-CMV co-occurrence was scored with hypergeometric tests, and a repertoire-size bias correction was applied to TCR pairs. To estimate false discovery rates, a later analysis permuted the HLA or CMV assignments 20 times. A later analysis grouped co-occurring TCRs with DBSCAN, adding TCRdist sequence similarity when clustering within HLA-allele-positive subsets. Repertoires with fewer than 30,000 or more than 120,000 public chains were left out of co-occurrence clustering, as were about five repertoires with anomalous nucleotide sharing. In its TCRdb copy, this immuneACCESS table keeps in-frame sequences only and misses some clones. Where compared with another copy, unresolved V genes explain less than half of these, and the others have no known cause. The V and J calls and the clone size are those of that table, but D and trimming were determined from the DNA. The sample table records about 85,000 clones; about 80% of these occur just once. The ten largest make up over 20% of the sample.

The rearrangement joined TRBV10-1 to TRBJ2-4; 6 matching bases give a weak D call of TRBD1. The sequence was collected from a woman in her 50s in good health and CMV-seropositive. The sample comprised PBMCs. The sequenced DNA is TGCGCCAGCAGTAGGGCAGGGGAAAACATTCAGTACTTC. Its protein is CASSRAGENIQYF.